Listed below are T cell receptor beta chains from one sample, sequenced in a study of blood T cell repertoires in COVID-19. Produced via immunoSEQ multiplex PCR; TCRdb's table is partial and in-frame only. The table shows almost 90,000 clones, with 88% occurring only once. What was sequenced was peripheral blood. The receptors originated from a man older than 75 with acute or convalescent COVID-19. CDR3s include the opening cysteine and the closing phenylalanine or tryptophan. D genes are given only for firm matches. Part of the rows lack a size; the others show once, few, many or a class for expanded clones.

j_gene: TRBJ2-7
d_gene: NA
abundance: NA
v_gene: TRBV2
CDR3nt: TGTGCCAGCAGTGTGGAGGGAGGCGAGCAGTACTTC
CDR3aa: CASSVEGGEQYF

j_gene: TRBJ1-2
d_gene: NA
abundance: few
v_gene: TRBV9
CDR3nt: TGTGCCAGCAGCGGCGACAAATACTATGGCTACACCTTC
CDR3aa: CASSGDKYYGYTF

j_gene: TRBJ2-1
d_gene: TRBD2
abundance: NA
v_gene: TRBV7-8
CDR3nt: TGTGCCAGCAGCTTACGGGCTAGCGGCCACAATGAGCAGTTCTTC
CDR3aa: CASSLRASGHNEQFF

j_gene: TRBJ1-1
d_gene: NA
abundance: once
v_gene: TRBV19
CDR3nt: TGTGCCAGTAGTATCCAAACCAACATGAACACTGAAGCTTTCTTT
CDR3aa: CASSIQTNMNTEAFF

j_gene: TRBJ2-3
d_gene: TRBD2
abundance: NA
v_gene: TRBV7-6
CDR3nt: TGTGCCAGCAGCTTAGCGGGATTAGCGGGGGGGCGGCCAGATACGCAGTATTTT
CDR3aa: CASSLAGLAGGRPDTQYF

j_gene: TRBJ2-1
d_gene: TRBD2
abundance: NA
v_gene: TRBV27
CDR3nt: TGTGCCAGCAGTACGACTAGCCGGAGCTCCTACAATGAGCAGTTCTTC
CDR3aa: CASSTTSRSSYNEQFF

j_gene: TRBJ1-2
d_gene: TRBD1
abundance: NA
v_gene: TRBV29-1
CDR3nt: TGCAGCGGGGGTGACAGGGGGAATGGCTACACCTTC
CDR3aa: CSGGDRGNGYTF

j_gene: TRBJ1-5
d_gene: NA
abundance: NA
v_gene: TRBV2
CDR3nt: TGTGCCAGCAGAGGGGGTCAATATAGCAATCAGCCCCAGCATTTT
CDR3aa: CASRGGQYSNQPQHF

j_gene: TRBJ2-3
d_gene: TRBD1
abundance: NA
v_gene: TRBV23-1
CDR3nt: TGCGCCAGCAGTCCCCGGGACAGGTCCAGGGTGGATACGCAGTATTTT
CDR3aa: CASSPRDRSRVDTQYF

j_gene: TRBJ1-4
d_gene: NA
abundance: few
v_gene: TRBV27
CDR3nt: TGTGCCAGCGGATGGAGGGTTAATGAAAAACTGTTTTTT
CDR3aa: CASGWRVNEKLFF

j_gene: TRBJ1-1
d_gene: NA
abundance: NA
v_gene: TRBV18
CDR3nt: TGTGCCAGCTCATCCGGGGGTAGGAATGAAGCTTTCTTT
CDR3aa: CASSSGGRNEAFF

j_gene: TRBJ1-1
d_gene: NA
abundance: NA
v_gene: TRBV5-1
CDR3nt: TGCGCCAGCAGCTTGGACAGTTCTTACACTGAAGCTTTCTTT
CDR3aa: CASSLDSSYTEAFF

j_gene: TRBJ2-1
d_gene: NA
abundance: NA
v_gene: TRBV6-1
CDR3nt: TGTGCCAGCAGTGAAGAGCAGGGTAGGATTAAATCTTACAATGAGCAGTTCTTC
CDR3aa: CASSEEQGRIKSYNEQFF

j_gene: TRBJ2-7
d_gene: TRBD2
abundance: few
v_gene: TRBV2
CDR3nt: TGTGCCAGCAGTGATGGGGGGGAACCCCTCTACGAGCAGTACTTC
CDR3aa: CASSDGGEPLYEQYF

j_gene: TRBJ1-2
d_gene: NA
abundance: NA
v_gene: TRBV6-6
CDR3nt: TGTGCCAGCAGTTCACCGGTCAGCGGAGTCGACTATGGCTACACCTTC
CDR3aa: CASSSPVSGVDYGYTF

j_gene: TRBJ1-4
d_gene: TRBD1
abundance: NA
v_gene: TRBV12-5
CDR3nt: TGTGCTAGTGGGGGACAGCTCGGTGAAAAACTGTTTTTT
CDR3aa: CASGGQLGEKLFF

j_gene: TRBJ2-7
d_gene: NA
abundance: NA
v_gene: TRBV7-8
CDR3nt: TGTGCCAGCAGCTTAGAGAGATACGAGCAGTACTTC
CDR3aa: CASSLERYEQYF

j_gene: TRBJ1-6
d_gene: NA
abundance: NA
v_gene: TRBV6-5
CDR3nt: TGTGCCAGCAGTTGGACAGAACCTAATAATTCACCCCTCCACTTT
CDR3aa: CASSWTEPNNSPLHF

j_gene: TRBJ1-2
d_gene: NA
abundance: NA
v_gene: TRBV2
CDR3nt: TGTGCCAGCGGGGGGGGATCAGGCTACACCTTC
CDR3aa: CASGGGSGYTF

j_gene: TRBJ2-1
d_gene: NA
abundance: NA
v_gene: TRBV7-9
CDR3nt: TGTGCCAGCAGCTTAGCACTAAGCTCCTACAATGAGCAGTTCTTC
CDR3aa: CASSLALSSYNEQFF

j_gene: TRBJ1-2
d_gene: TRBD1
abundance: NA
v_gene: TRBV29-1
CDR3nt: TGCAGCGATGGGGACAGCCCCAACTATGGCTACACCTTC
CDR3aa: CSDGDSPNYGYTF

j_gene: TRBJ2-3
d_gene: NA
abundance: NA
v_gene: TRBV5-6
CDR3nt: TGTGCCAGCAGCCGGAAGAGAGAGGGCCGCACAGATACGCAGTATTTT
CDR3aa: CASSRKREGRTDTQYF

j_gene: TRBJ2-1
d_gene: NA
abundance: NA
v_gene: TRBV19
CDR3nt: TGTGCCAGTAAAAGGGGAGGCGGTGTTAATGAGCAGTTCTTC
CDR3aa: CASKRGGGVNEQFF

j_gene: TRBJ1-5
d_gene: NA
abundance: once
v_gene: TRBV6-6
CDR3nt: TGTGCCAGCAGTGGGACTACTTCGTATGGGGATCAGCCCCAGCATTTT
CDR3aa: CASSGTTSYGDQPQHF

j_gene: TRBJ2-7
d_gene: TRBD2
abundance: NA
v_gene: TRBV13
CDR3nt: TGTGCCAGCGGATCTCGGGGGGGCACCGAGCAGTACTTC
CDR3aa: CASGSRGGTEQYF

j_gene: TRBJ1-1
d_gene: TRBD1
abundance: NA
v_gene: TRBV19
CDR3nt: TGTGCCAGTAGTGTGTTACAGGGGGCGGGAACTGAAGCTTTCTTT
CDR3aa: CASSVLQGAGTEAFF

j_gene: TRBJ1-2
d_gene: TRBD1
abundance: NA
v_gene: TRBV10-3
CDR3nt: TGTGCCATCAGTGTAGACAGGGGGTTGAGTGGCTACACCTTC
CDR3aa: CAISVDRGLSGYTF

j_gene: TRBJ2-3
d_gene: TRBD2
abundance: few
v_gene: TRBV3-1/TRBV3-2
CDR3nt: TGTGCCAGCAGCCAAGTGCGACTAGCGGGAGCAGATACGCAGTATTTT
CDR3aa: CASSQVRLAGADTQYF

j_gene: TRBJ1-2
d_gene: NA
abundance: once
v_gene: TRBV7-3
CDR3nt: TGTGCCAGCAGCTCCATGACAGGTGTAAACTATGGCTACACCTTC
CDR3aa: CASSSMTGVNYGYTF

j_gene: TRBJ2-7
d_gene: TRBD1
abundance: once
v_gene: TRBV5-6
CDR3nt: TGTGCCAGCAGCTTCCGGGACAGGGGGCTCGAGCAGTACTTC
CDR3aa: CASSFRDRGLEQYF

j_gene: TRBJ2-7
d_gene: NA
abundance: few
v_gene: TRBV24-1
CDR3nt: TGTGCCACCAGTGCCAGGGGCTGCCGATTGGGCTCCTACGAGCAGTACTTC
CDR3aa: CATSARGCRLGSYEQYF